One sample yielded the 10 T cell receptor beta chains listed below, sequenced in a study of radiotherapy plus CTLA-4 blockade in lung cancer. Sequencing used immunoSEQ multiplex PCR; TCRdb keeps in-frame clones, though not all of them. The sample has some 51,000 clones, roughly 77% seen once; the top ten hold about 9%. The specimen was peripheral blood, collected from a patient treated with radiotherapy plus ipilimumab. These receptors originate from a human donor with non-small cell lung cancer who had a complete response to radiotherapy plus ipilimumab.

The chain recombines TRBV5-4 with TRBJ2-2; the match to TRBD2 covers 8 bases. The CDR3 has 16 amino acids. V lost 0 bases to trimming and J lost 0 bases; unmatched junction nucleotides: 1. The germline CDR1 and CDR2 sequences are SGHNT and YYREEE (reference sequence). The CDR3 coding sequence is TGTGCCAGCAGCTTGGGTAGCGGGACGAACACCGGGGAGCTGTTTTTT. Protein: CASSLGSGTNTGELFF.

This clone was recorded once. The chain carries TRBV19 and TRBJ2-2; TRBD2 matches at 7 bases. The CDR3 is 13 amino acids. V lost 7 bases and J lost 7; bases outside the gene matches: 6. Germline V gives CDR1 LNHDA, CDR2 SQIVND (reference sequence). CDR3 in amino acids: CASTWGEGGELFF. CDR3 nucleotides: TGTGCCAGTACTTGGGGGGAGGGCGGGGAGCTGTTTTTT. Variable domain in full (rest from reference TRBV19 and TRBJ2-2): DGGITQSPKYLFRKEGQNVTLSCEQNLNHDAMYWYRQDPGQGLRLIYYSQIVNDFQKGDIAEGYSVSREKKESFPLTVTSAQKNPTAFYLCASTWGEGGELFFGEGSRLTVL.

The rearrangement links TRBV29-1 to TRBJ1-1; 9 bases are shared with TRBD1. This CDR3 is built from 11 residues. With V trimmed by 6 bases and J by 6 bases, 2 bases remained unmatched. Germline V gene sequence: CDR1 SQVTM, CDR2 ANQGSEA. The CDR3 DNA is TGCAGCGTGGGGACAGGGTCTGAAGCTTTCTTT. It yields the protein CSVGTGSEAFF. Based on the CDR3 plus reference TRBV29-1 and TRBJ1-1, the full variable domain is SAVISQKPSRDICQRGTSLTIQCQVDSQVTMMFWYRQQPGQSLTLIATANQGSEATYESGFVIDKFPISRPNLTFSTLTVSNMSPEDSSIYLCSVGTGSEAFFGQGTRLTVV.

The chain links TRBV30 to TRBJ1-4; D is ambiguous. The CDR3 has 14 amino acids. Per germline, CDR1 GTSNPN and CDR2 SVGIG (reference sequence). V was cut by 3 bases and J by 5 bases, with 13 bases left in between. The CDR3 DNA is TGTGCCTGGAGATCTGACCGAGGGAATGAAAAACTGTTTTTT. Its translation: CAWRSDRGNEKLFF.

This chain connects TRBV12-5 to TRBJ1-2, with D possibly being TRBD1 (5 bases). CDR3 length equals 14 residues. The V gene lost 1 base and the J gene lost 7 bases, with 13 bases spanning the gap. In germline, CDR1 is LGHNT, CDR2 FRNRAP. DNA for the CDR3: TGTGCTAGTGGTTTGGCCGCGGGGCATGGTGGCTACACCTTC. It yields the protein CASGLAAGHGGYTF.

The chain couples TRBV27 to TRBJ2-7; D possibly corresponds to TRBD1 (5 bases). The CDR3 runs to 15 residues. Per germline, CDR1 MNHEY and CDR2 SMNVEV (reference sequence). V lost 7 bases and J lost 3, with 19 bases in between. The CDR3 is CASKSKGKGNYEQYF. The DNA for the CDR3 is TGTGCCAGCAAATCAAAGGGAAAGGGGAACTACGAGCAGTACTTC.

The chain combines TRBV29-1 with TRBJ2-1; 13 bases are shared with TRBD2. V lost 0 bases to trimming and J lost 0 bases; unmatched junction nucleotides: 11. This CDR3 spans 20 amino acids. The germline V gene encodes CDR1 SQVTM and CDR2 ANQGSEA. The CDR3 bases are TGCAGCGTTGAAGAGGGATTGGGACTAGCGGGACTCTTCTCCTACAATGAGCAGTTCTTC. Residues: CSVEEGLGLAGLFSYNEQFF.

The chain uses TRBV10-3 and TRBJ1-4; possible D gene TRBD1, 6 bases. V dropped 10 bases and J dropped 3 bases, with 21 bases sitting between them. Germline CDR1 reads ENHRY; CDR2 reads SYGVKD. The CDR3 has 16 residues. This chain's CDR3 is CATRDNTAYPNEKLFF. In DNA, the CDR3 is TGTGCCACCCGGGACAATACCGCGTATCCTAATGAAAAACTGTTTTTT.

This rearrangement joins TRBV5-6 to TRBJ1-3; 7 bases line up with TRBD1. The CDR3 has 13 residues. Germline loops: CDR1 SGHDT, CDR2 YYEEEE. The V gene end was trimmed by 5 bases and the J gene end by 3 bases; junction bases not matched to a gene: 2. As DNA, the CDR3 is TGTGCCAGCAGTCACAGGGGTGGAAACACCATATATTTT. As protein: CASSHRGGNTIYF. The full variable domain, with the rest looked up from reference TRBV5-6 and TRBJ1-3, is DAGVTQSPTHLIKTRGQQVTLRCSPKSGHDTVSWYQQALGQGPQFIFQYYEEEERQRGNFPDRFSGHQFPNYSSELNVNALLLGDSALYLCASSHRGGNTIYFGEGSWLTVV.

The genes are TRBV5-6 and TRBJ1-5, with 8 bases lining up with TRBD1. V lost 3 bases, J lost 1 base, and 6 bases stayed unmatched. In germline, CDR1 is SGHDT, CDR2 YYEEEE. This CDR3 comprises 16 residues. CDR3 amino acids: CASSSGQGRSNQPQHF. CDR3 bases: TGTGCCAGCAGCTCCGGACAGGGTCGAAGCAATCAGCCCCAGCATTTT.